A selection of T cell receptor beta chains follows, all from one sample in a study of blood T cell repertoires in COVID-19. Measured with immunoSEQ multiplex PCR; TCRdb has only the in-frame clones, and not every one. The data hold around 300,000 clones, with around 92% observed a single time. The sample taken for sequencing was PBMCs or T cells enriched from blood (not recorded which). The source of these receptors is a woman aged 60-70 years who had recovered from COVID-19. Each CDR3 is given with its conserved first and last residue. The order of the fields is D gene, clone size, J gene, V gene, CDR3 DNA, CDR3 protein. A D gene is named only where the DNA matches it firmly. A clone size is listed for some rows: how often the clone was seen (once, few, many), or a class if it is expanded.

>-|-|TRBJ2-3|TRBV24-1
TGTGCCACCAGTGACCCTCGACAGGAGCGCACAGATACGCAGTATTTT
CATSDPRQERTDTQYF
>TRBD2|-|TRBJ2-3|TRBV10-1
TGCGCCAGCGGGTTCGGTGCGGGGGACACAGATACGCAGTATTTT
CASGFGAGDTDTQYF
>-|-|TRBJ2-2|TRBV5-1
TGCGCCAGCAGCTTGGAATCTCCAGACGGGGAGCTGTTTTTT
CASSLESPDGELFF
>TRBD2|few|TRBJ2-3|TRBV13
TGTGCCAGCAGCTTAGTTCGAGCGGGGGGCTCAGATACGCAGTATTTT
CASSLVRAGGSDTQYF
>TRBD2|few|TRBJ2-7|TRBV19
TGTGCCAGTAGTCCAACTAGCGGGGTGTTATACGAGCAGTACTTC
CASSPTSGVLYEQYF
>-|-|TRBJ2-6|TRBV27
TGTGCCAGCAGTTGGCAGGCCCCTCCGAGCGTCCTGACTTTC
CASSWQAPPSVLTF
>-|-|TRBJ2-7|TRBV12-5
TGTGCTAGTGGTTTGGGGGACTGGTACGAGCAGTACTTC
CASGLGDWYEQYF
>TRBD1|-|TRBJ2-7|TRBV2
TGTGCCAGCAGCTGGGACAGGGGGCACTACGAGCAGTACTTC
CASSWDRGHYEQYF
>-|-|TRBJ2-5|TRBV5-1
TGCGCCAGCAGTGGGGGCGTAGGCTCCCCGGGGACCCAGTACTTC
CASSGGVGSPGTQYF
>-|-|TRBJ2-2|TRBV6-4
TGTGCCAGCAGTCCCGAGGGACTGAACACCGGGGAGCTGTTTTTT
CASSPEGLNTGELFF
>-|-|TRBJ1-1|TRBV2
TGTGCCAGCAGAGGCCAATTAGTTCAGGGTCCCACTGAAGCTTTCTTT
CASRGQLVQGPTEAFF
>TRBD1|once|TRBJ2-5|TRBV9
TGTGCCAGCAGCGGGAGGACAGGGGGGGAGACCCAGTACTTC
CASSGRTGGETQYF
>-|-|TRBJ1-4|TRBV30
TGTGCCCACCAGGAGGAATGGAATGAAAAACTGTTTTTT
CAHQEEWNEKLFF
>TRBD1|-|TRBJ1-4|TRBV11-2
TGTGCCAGCAGCCGGGACAGCCCTATGGGGACTAATGAAAAACTGTTTTTT
CASSRDSPMGTNEKLFF
>TRBD1|-|TRBJ1-2|TRBV5-1
TGCGCCAGCAAACAGGGGGCGCTTGGCTACACCTTC
CASKQGALGYTF
>TRBD2|once|TRBJ2-1|TRBV28
TGTGCCAGCAGTCCCGGGAGCGGGAGTTCCTACAATGAGCAGTTCTTC
CASSPGSGSSYNEQFF
>-|-|TRBJ1-5|TRBV7-3
TGTGCCAGCAGCCCCAGGGTAATCGGCAATCAGCCCCAGCATTTT
CASSPRVIGNQPQHF
>-|-|TRBJ2-1|TRBV29-1
TGCAGCGTTGTCCCAGGGCCCTACAATGAGCAGTTCTTC
CSVVPGPYNEQFF
>TRBD1|-|TRBJ2-5|TRBV28
TGTGCCAGCATCCGAGGGGGCGGGGAGACCCAGTACTTC
CASIRGGGETQYF
>TRBD2|-|TRBJ2-3|TRBV14
TGTGCCAGCAGCCCCCGGATTAGCGGGAGGGCAAACACAGATACGCAGTATTTT
CASSPRISGRANTDTQYF
>-|few|TRBJ1-1|TRBV29-1
TGCAGCGTTGAAGAGAGTGGAGACACTGAAGCTTTCTTT
CSVEESGDTEAFF
>-|-|TRBJ2-7|TRBV30
TGTGCCTGGGGCCGGGGTAGCAATGAGCAGTACTTC
CAWGRGSNEQYF
>-|few|TRBJ2-7|TRBV11-2
TGTGCCAGCAGCAACATCAACGAGCAGTACTTC
CASSNINEQYF
>-|-|TRBJ1-5|TRBV15
TGTGCCACCAGCAATGGGGCCCTTCGGGGCAATCAGCCCCAGCATTTT
CATSNGALRGNQPQHF
>TRBD1|-|TRBJ2-5|TRBV5-1
TGCGCCAGCAGCTCCGGACCCGGGACAGGGGACGAGACCCAGTACTTC
CASSSGPGTGDETQYF
>TRBD1|-|TRBJ1-2|TRBV7-3
TGTGCCAGCAGCTTAATAGAGGGGGCGGGCTACACCTTC
CASSLIEGAGYTF
>TRBD1|-|TRBJ1-1|TRBV19
TGTGCCAGTAGTAAGGGTGGGGACAGGGAAGCTTTCTTT
CASSKGGDREAFF
>TRBD1|-|TRBJ1-5|TRBV4-1
TGCGCCAGCAGCCAGGGGACAGGTAGGGTTCGGAGCAATCAGCCCCAGCATTTT
CASSQGTGRVRSNQPQHF
>-|-|TRBJ2-2|TRBV27
TGTGCCAGCAGTTTCGGAGGCGGGGAGCTGTTTTTT
CASSFGGGELFF
>-|-|TRBJ2-2|TRBV19
TGTGCCAGTAGTCTTCGGCGGAATGCGAACACCGGGGAGCTGTTTTTT
CASSLRRNANTGELFF
>-|-|TRBJ1-1|TRBV18
TGTGCCAGCTCACCCCAAGGGGGGGGCGGTTTGAACACTGAAGCTTTCTTT
CASSPQGGGGLNTEAFF
>-|-|TRBJ1-2|TRBV6-1
TGTGCCAGCAGTGAAGAGAACTGGGGGGGCCAACGATCCTTC
CASSEENWGGQRSF
>-|-|TRBJ2-4|TRBV5-1
TGCGCCAGCAGCTTAAATGGAGGGGCCAAAAACATTCAGTACTTC
CASSLNGGAKNIQYF
>TRBD1|few|TRBJ2-1|TRBV6-5
TGTGCCAGCAGTTACACTTCAGGGCAGGGGGAATTCTTC
CASSYTSGQGEFF
>TRBD2|-|TRBJ2-7|TRBV20-1
TGCAGTGCTAGTGAACTAGCGGGAGGGATCTACGAGCAGTACTTC
CSASELAGGIYEQYF
>TRBD1|-|TRBJ1-5|TRBV30
TGTGCCTGGAGCCCCCGGGACAGGGGTTCGAAGCCCCAGCATTTT
CAWSPRDRGSKPQHF
>TRBD1|once|TRBJ1-1|TRBV28
TGTGCCAGCAGTTTAGGTGGGACAGGACGGCACACTGAAGCTTTCTTT
CASSLGGTGRHTEAFF
>TRBD1|-|TRBJ1-3|TRBV2
TGTGCCAGCAGTGAAGTAAGACAGGGGTTGAGCTCTGGAAACACCATATATTTT
CASSEVRQGLSSGNTIYF
>-|-|TRBJ2-1|TRBV2
TGTGCCAGCAGTGATTTGGTGCGGGAGCAGTTCTTC
CASSDLVREQFF
>-|-|TRBJ1-1|TRBV28
TGTGCCAGCAGTTTATTCTTTACTATATTCACTCCGACCGCTGAAGCTTTCTTT
CASSLFFTIFTPTAEAFF
>-|-|TRBJ1-2|TRBV3-1/TRBV3-2
TGTGCCAGCAGCCAACGGGAAGACTATGGCTACACCTTC
CASSQREDYGYTF
>-|-|TRBJ2-7|TRBV6-2/TRBV6-3
TGTGCCAGCAGTTACTCGAGTACGGGAGTAACTCCCTACGAGCAGTACTTC
CASSYSSTGVTPYEQYF
>-|-|TRBJ2-2|TRBV2
TGTGCCAGCAGCGGGAGTGGGGACAGGAACACCGGGGAGCTGTTTTTT
CASSGSGDRNTGELFF
>-|-|TRBJ1-2|TRBV28
TGTGCCAGCAGTTTTCGAGGGTATGGCTACACCTTC
CASSFRGYGYTF
>TRBD1|-|TRBJ2-7|TRBV5-1
TGCGCCAGCAGCTTGTATTCCGGGACAGGGTCGTTCGAGCAGTACTTC
CASSLYSGTGSFEQYF
>TRBD1|-|TRBJ1-6|TRBV10-3
TGTGCCATCAGCGCGTTAGGACAGGGAGGGGGTTCACCCCTCCACTTT
CAISALGQGGGSPLHF
>-|-|TRBJ1-5|TRBV7-9
TGTGCCAGCAGCGTGGGAGGGGATCAGCCCCAGCATTTT
CASSVGGDQPQHF
>-|few|TRBJ2-3|TRBV14
TGTGCCAGCAGCCAGGGTGACTATACGCAGTATTTT
CASSQGDYTQYF
>-|once|TRBJ1-1|TRBV6-5
TGTGCCAGCTCCCCAGGGTTGGGCACTGAAGCTTTCTTT
CASSPGLGTEAFF
>-|-|TRBJ2-3|TRBV28
TGTGCCAGCAGTTTGGTACCGGGGGACACAGATACGCAGTATTTT
CASSLVPGDTDTQYF
>-|-|TRBJ1-5|TRBV7-2
TGTGCCAGCAGCTTTAGTCAGGTGGTTAATCAGCCCCAGCATTTT
CASSFSQVVNQPQHF
>-|few|TRBJ2-7|TRBV6-5
TGTGCCAGCAGTTCCTCGACAGTTTCCTACGAGCAGTACTTC
CASSSSTVSYEQYF
>-|-|TRBJ1-2|TRBV5-5
TGTGCCAGCAGCTACGACTTAAACTATGGCTACACCTTC
CASSYDLNYGYTF
>-|-|TRBJ1-5|TRBV27
TGTGCCAGCAGTTCACACAGCTACAATCAGCCCCAGCATTTT
CASSSHSYNQPQHF
>TRBD1|-|TRBJ2-6|TRBV11-2
TGTGCCAGCAGTTCGACAGGGACTGGGGCCAACGTCCTGACTTTC
CASSSTGTGANVLTF